The 8 T cell receptor beta chains in this list originate from one sample, sequenced in a study of blood T cell repertoires in COVID-19 (dated by TCRdb to the early 2020s). The library was made by the immunoSEQ multiplex PCR assay. TCRdb took this table from immuneACCESS and kept in-frame rearrangements with V and J called. Such tables lack part of the clones; where checked against another copy, unresolved V genes explain under half of the gap, and the rest is unexplained. The sample has around 200,000 clones on record, under 85% of them singletons. The ten top clones hold about 9.1% of the sample. Specimen: peripheral blood. Receptor source: a woman of 80 years or more with acute or convalescent COVID-19.

The chain combines TRBV6-2 or TRBV6-3 with TRBJ1-6; 9 nucleotides line up with TRBD1. Trimming took 0 bases from V and 7 from J; bases not matched to a gene: 16. Looked up from germline, CDR1 is MNHEY and CDR2 is SVGEGT. CDR3 length equals 20 residues. The chain's CDR3 is CASSYSRTGGDGWGNSPLHF. DNA of the CDR3: TGTGCCAGCAGTTACTCGAGAACAGGGGGCGACGGATGGGGGAATTCACCCCTCCACTTT.

The chain is built from TRBV5-4 and TRBJ1-5; 7 bases align to TRBD1. V dropped 3 bases and J dropped 4; count of bases not matched to a gene: 10. CDR3 size: 16 residues. Germline V gene sequence: CDR1 SGHNT, CDR2 YYREEE (reference sequence). The CDR3 sequence is CASSSDADRDNQPQHF. Written as DNA, the CDR3 is TGTGCCAGCAGCTCCGACGCCGACAGGGATAATCAGCCCCAGCATTTT. The full variable domain, with the rest looked up from reference TRBV5-4 and TRBJ1-5, is ETGVTQSPTHLIKTRGQQVTLRCSSQSGHNTVSWYQQALGQGPQFIFQYYREEENGRGNFPPRFSGLQFPNYSSELNVNALELDDSALYLCASSSDADRDNQPQHFGDGTRLSIL.

This clone was detected once. This sequence joins TRBV5-1 and TRBJ2-7, with 9 bases identical to TRBD1. Germline CDR1 reads SGHRS; CDR2 reads YFSETQ. J lost 2 bases, V lost 7 bases, and 10 bases had no gene match. This CDR3 comprises 15 residues. DNA of the CDR3: TGCGCCAGCTTCCCAGGGGGACAGGGACCCTACGAGCAGTACTTC. Residues: CASFPGGQGPYEQYF. The full variable domain, with the rest looked up from reference TRBV5-1 and TRBJ2-7, is KAGVTQTPRYLIKTRGQQVTLSCSPISGHRSVSWYQQTPGQGLQFLFEYFSETQRNKGNFPGRFSGRQFSNSRSEMNVSTLELGDSALYLCASFPGGQGPYEQYFGPGTRLTVT.

This clone has only a few counts. One junction end disagrees with the germline gene, perhaps due to a read error. CDR3 sequence reads: CASRQEVASGKETQYF. In DNA, the CDR3 is TGTGCCAGCAGACAAGAGGTGGCTAGCGGTAAAGAGACCCAGTACTTC. The chain has TRBV3-1 (or the pseudogene TRBV3-2) and TRBJ2-5, with 7 bases matching TRBD2. The CDR3 extends over 16 amino acids. Germline lookup yields CDR1 LGHDT and CDR2 YNNKEL (reference sequence).

The table lists this clone with a count of one. The gene calls are TRBV19 and TRBJ1-1; 9 bases match TRBD1. CDR1 is LNHDA, CDR2 SQIVND, per germline (reference sequence). Trimming took 1 base from V and 4 from J; bases not matched to a gene: 4. The CDR3 is made up of 15 amino acids. The CDR3: CASSIAGQGRTEAFF. CDR3 coding DNA: TGTGCCAGTAGTATAGCGGGACAGGGTCGCACTGAAGCTTTCTTT.

The rearrangement uses TRBV6-6 and TRBJ2-7; D gene uncertain. V was cut by 0 bases and J by 5 bases, with 5 bases left in between. The CDR3 extends over 12 amino acids. CDR1 and CDR2 (germline): MNHNY, SVGAGI (reference sequence). CDR3: CASSYSHDEQYF. Written as DNA, the CDR3 is TGTGCCAGCAGTTACTCTCATGACGAGCAGTACTTC.

The chain carries TRBV19 and TRBJ1-5; D is ambiguous. The CDR3 spans 15 residues. V was trimmed by 1 base and J by 1 base, leaving 8 bases between them. Germline lookup yields CDR1 LNHDA and CDR2 SQIVND (reference sequence). CDR3 region: CASSIGRRSNQPQHF. The CDR3 region has the DNA TGTGCCAGTAGTATAGGCAGGAGGAGCAATCAGCCCCAGCATTTT.

The CDR3 DNA sequence: TGCAGCGTTGAAGATCTGCGACAGGGGGCGAGTGGAAACACCATATATTTT. Its translation is CSVEDLRQGASGNTIYF. The V and J genes are TRBV29-1 and TRBJ1-3; 10 bases line up with TRBD1. The trim removed 0 bases at V and 3 bases at J, leaving 8 bases unmatched. The CDR3 is made up of 17 amino acids. The germline gives CDR1 SQVTM, CDR2 ANQGSEA.